These T cell receptor beta chains were read from a single sample in a study of CD8 T cells in Susac syndrome. Each CDR3 protein is one row after TCRdb ran MiXCR on the immunoSEQ multiplex PCR reads. Among about 210,000 distinct CDR3 sequences listed, roughly 96% were seen once. Sequences were obtained from CD4+ T cells from PBMCs. These receptors were obtained from a human donor with multiple sclerosis. Both conserved end residues are part of each CDR3. A D gene is named only where the DNA matches it firmly.

TRBJ2-5	17	-	TRBV12-3/TRBV12-4	CASSLALSGAVEETQYF	TGTGCCAGCAGTTTAGCGCTATCAGGGGCGGTAGAAGAGACCCAGTACTTC
TRBJ2-3	14	TRBD1	TRBV29-1	CSVATGSSTDTQYF	TGCAGCGTTGCGACAGGGTCTAGCACAGATACGCAGTATTTT
TRBJ1-2	14	TRBD1	TRBV29-1	CSVRSGQEVYGYTF	TGCAGCGTGAGGTCGGGACAGGAGGTCTATGGCTACACCTTC
TRBJ2-1	15	TRBD1	TRBV20-1	CSGRPGTGAYNEQFF	TGCAGTGGTCGGCCCGGGACAGGGGCCTACAATGAGCAGTTCTTC
TRBJ2-7	13	-	TRBV13	CASSFYRTYEQYF	TGTGCCAGCAGCTTTTACAGGACCTACGAGCAGTACTTC
TRBJ2-1	14	TRBD2	TRBV6-6	CASSRLATTNEQFF	TGTGCCAGCAGCAGACTAGCGACTACGAATGAGCAGTTCTTC
TRBJ2-1	16	TRBD1	TRBV4-1	CASSQVRTGPYNEQFF	TGCGCCAGCAGCCAAGTGAGGACAGGGCCCTACAATGAGCAGTTCTTC
TRBJ1-2	14	TRBD1	TRBV7-9	CASSVQTGNYGYTF	TGTGCCAGCAGCGTACAGACAGGGAACTATGGCTACACCTTC
TRBJ2-7	16	TRBD1	TRBV9	CASSAGTGSTRGEQYF	TGTGCCAGCAGCGCCGGGACAGGGTCGACGAGGGGGGAGCAGTACTTC
TRBJ2-3	12	-	TRBV12-3/TRBV12-4	CASSSAPGTQYF	TGTGCCAGCAGCTCGGCTCCCGGGACGCAGTATTTT
TRBJ2-3	12	-	TRBV11-2	CASSFRWDTQYF	TGTGCCAGCAGCTTCCGCTGGGATACGCAGTATTTT
TRBJ2-4	16	-	TRBV3-1	CASSQDLPAKEDIQYF	TGTGCCAGCAGCCAAGATCTGCCAGCAAAGGAGGACATTCAGTACTTC
TRBJ1-5	13	-	TRBV7-2	CASSFGGGQPQHF	TGTGCCAGCAGCTTCGGGGGGGGTCAGCCCCAGCATTTT
TRBJ2-1	16	-	TRBV15	CATTERGGNLRDEQFF	TGTGCCACCACCGAGCGTGGGGGTAACCTTCGGGATGAGCAGTTCTTC
TRBJ2-5	15	TRBD2	TRBV7-9	CASSLWASGAETQYF	TGTGCCAGCAGCTTATGGGCTAGCGGGGCGGAGACCCAGTACTTC
TRBJ2-3	13	-	TRBV5-1	CASSRSITDTQYF	TGCGCCAGCAGCAGGTCCATCACAGATACGCAGTATTTT